A selection of T cell receptor beta chains follows, all from one sample in a study of technical replicates of blood from a handful of donors. Method: immunoSEQ multiplex PCR; TCRdb's copy keeps in-frame clones and lacks some. Counted here are roughly 79,000 clones, almost 96% occurring once; the ten biggest clones make up 0.36%. The specimen was T cells isolated from PBMCs. The receptors shown here come from a human donor in good health. CDR3s leave out the opening cysteine and the closing phenylalanine or tryptophan.

v_call	cdr3_length	j_call	cdr3_aa
TRBV29-1	10	TRBJ2-5	SERTGSETQY
TRBV15	11	TRBJ2-7	ATSRIQGSEQY
TRBV29-1	11	TRBJ1-4	SVGESRGEKLF
TRBV7-3	12	TRBJ1-3	ASSSGTLGNTIY
TRBV9	14	TRBJ2-7	ASSRSSGGAFYEQY
TRBV19	13	TRBJ2-5	ASSIRSGGQETQY
TRBV25-1	11	TRBJ1-1	ASSVGGNTEAF
TRBV6-1	14	TRBJ2-7	ASSGPLTGGYDEQY
TRBV9	13	TRBJ2-1	ASSVLSPADNEQF
TRBV5-6	12	TRBJ2-7	ASSLERRFYEQY
TRBV29-1	11	TRBJ1-4	SVVEGQVEKLF
TRBV10-1	12	TRBJ2-1	ASSSGLARNEQF
TRBV4-1	14	TRBJ1-5	ASSQVSGGENQPQH
TRBV7-2	12	TRBJ2-7	ASSLGAAHYEQY
TRBV7-6	15	TRBJ2-1	ASSLGRLTGSYNEQF
TRBV7-2	10	TRBJ2-3	ASSLAGMTQY
TRBV7-2	15	TRBJ2-1	ASSLVALAKTHNEQF
TRBV28	13	TRBJ2-1	ASSFGGRAVGEQF
TRBV7-3	12	TRBJ2-1	ASSLGTETNEQF
TRBV27	11	TRBJ1-2	ASSFKGNYGYT
TRBV11-2	12	TRBJ2-7	ASSKDRISYEQY
TRBV7-8	12	TRBJ1-2	ASSLAQGNYGYT
TRBV5-4	12	TRBJ2-3	ASSVGLAADTQY
TRBV6-5	12	TRBJ2-7	ASSYSSRTGEQY
TRBV27	12	TRBJ2-7	ASSHGTGRYEQY
TRBV2	9	TRBJ2-5	ARRQGEPQY
TRBV12-2	14	TRBJ2-7	ASRLGGGTGPYEQY
TRBV2	14	TRBJ1-5	ASSELGFKDGQPQH
TRBV7-8	14	TRBJ2-1	ASSLRTSGKNNEQF